Below are 7 T cell receptor beta chains sequenced from a single sample in a study of T-cell memory formation after mild COVID-19. One entry per CDR3 protein results from TCRdb running MiXCR on the 5' RACE reads. In the table there are 250,000 to 300,000 distinct CDR3 sequences, around 15% of which are singletons. Material for sequencing was PBMCs or a T cell subset sorted from them (not recorded which). All receptors come from a man younger than 35 who had mild COVID-19 (a few samples of this study predate the infection). Cell type and time point are not known.

This clonotype was found a few times. The chain uses TRBV5-1 and TRBJ2-5; TRBD1 might be the D (5 bases). Between the trimmed V and J ends, which lost 4 bases and 4 bases, there was a span of 11 bases. Germline loops: CDR1 SGHRS, CDR2 YFSETQ. This CDR3 region has 13 residues. CDR3 in DNA: TGCGCCAGCAGCCCGGACATCCCAGAGACCCAGTACTTC. Its protein product is CASSPDIPETQYF.

This clonotype was picked up one time. The J gene is TRBJ2-2, the V gene TRBV5-1; D is undetermined. The CDR3 contains 13 residues. V dropped 2 bases and J dropped 5 bases, with 7 bases sitting between them. CDR1 and CDR2 (germline): SGHRS, YFSETQ. CDR3 loop: CASSFVGTGELFF. Written as DNA, the CDR3 is TGCGCCAGCAGCTTCGTGGGAACCGGGGAGCTGTTTTTT.

This chain connects TRBV5-1 to TRBJ2-1; 10 bases are shared with TRBD2. Germline CDR1 is SGHRS and CDR2 is YFSETQ. J gave up 5 bases and V 0 bases, and 5 bases lay outside the gene matches. CDR3 size: 16 residues. The CDR3 DNA follows: TGCGCCAGCAGCTTGGAAACTAGCGGGGTAAACAATGAGCAGTTCTTC. Residues: CASSLETSGVNNEQFF. Supplemented by reference TRBV5-1 and TRBJ2-1, the full variable domain reads KAGVTQTPRYLIKTRGQQVTLSCSPISGHRSVSWYQQTPGQGLQFLFEYFSETQRNKGNFPGRFSGRQFSNSRSEMNVSTLELGDSALYLCASSLETSGVNNEQFFGPGTRLTVL.

This clonotype occurred a few times. Here the CDR3 reads CASSQDRAAGGNEQFF. CDR3 nucleotide sequence: TGTGCCAGCAGCCAAGATCGGGCAGCGGGGGGCAATGAGCAGTTCTTC. The chain uses TRBV4-2 and TRBJ2-1, with TRBD2 matching over 9 bases. Per germline, CDR1 LGHNA and CDR2 YNFKEQ. Trimming took 0 bases from V and 6 from J; bases not matched to a gene: 6. The CDR3 covers 16 residues.

This rearrangement joins TRBV5-1 to TRBJ1-1, with D perhaps matching TRBD1 (6 bases). The CDR3 is 15 residues long. V was trimmed by 4 bases and J by 1 base, leaving 14 bases between them. Germline V lookup: CDR1 SGHRS, CDR2 YFSETQ. CDR3 coding DNA: TGCGCCAGCAGCGCCATTGAAGGGGGGAACACTGAAGCTTTCTTT. It codes for CASSAIEGGNTEAFF.

The CDR3: CASTTEGGTIYF. The CDR3 nucleotides are TGTGCCAGCACGACGGAGGGGGGCACCATATATTTT. The chain couples TRBV12-3 or TRBV12-4 to TRBJ1-3; D might be TRBD1 (6 bases). V was clipped by 7 bases and J by 9 bases, with 13 bases between them. The CDR3 has 12 amino acids.

This clonotype was counted between two and nine times. This chain uses TRBV12-3 or TRBV12-4 with TRBJ2-3; D is uncertain. This CDR3 is 13 amino acids long. Trimming left V 3 bases short and J 2 bases short, with 6 bases between. The CDR3 DNA follows: TGTGCCAGCAGTTTTATCCCCACAGATACGCAGTATTTT. This translates into CASSFIPTDTQYF.